These 7 T cell receptor beta chains came from one sample sequenced in a study of T cells in Graves' hyperthyroidism and ophthalmopathy. TCR beta CDR3 sequences were amplified from RNA transcripts. First-round RT-PCR targeting the TCR CDR3 was performed with the HTBI primer set. TCRdb re-called the multiplex PCR reads through MiXCR, storing one row per CDR3 protein. The table includes fewer than 900,000 distinct CDR3 sequences, around a sixth detected once. Sequencing input: blood. The source is a woman aged 50 to 60 with Graves' hyperthyroidism that later progressed to Graves' ophthalmopathy.

This clonotype has a count of ten or more. The gene calls are TRBV3-1 and TRBJ1-3; D is uncertain. Germline-derived CDR1 and CDR2 are LGHDT and YNNKEL (reference sequence). V was trimmed by 3 bases and J by 2 bases, leaving 11 bases between them. CDR3 length: 15 residues. This chain's CDR3 is CASSHYPGAGNTIYF. Here the CDR3 DNA reads TGTGCCAGCAGCCATTATCCGGGAGCTGGAAACACCATATATTTT.

This clonotype came up a few times. V and J are TRBV29-1 and TRBJ2-3; D possibly corresponds to TRBD1 (5 bases). This CDR3 is 14 amino acids long. Germline CDR1 SQVTM, CDR2 ANQGSEA. V gave up 4 bases and J gave up 0 bases, with 11 bases separating them. As DNA, the CDR3 is TGCAGCGTTGTCGGACAAACTAGCACAGATACGCAGTATTTT. It encodes CSVVGQTSTDTQYF.

The chain uses TRBV6-1 and TRBJ1-6; D is perhaps TRBD1 (6 bases). The CDR3 is 15 residues long. V lost 4 bases, J lost 6 bases, and 13 bases lay in between. The germline CDR1 and CDR2 sequences are MNHNS and SASEGT. The CDR3 bases are TGTGCCAGCAGTGCTCAAGACAGGACTAATTCACCCCTCCACTTT. Its translation is CASSAQDRTNSPLHF.

V gene TRBV10-3 combines with J gene TRBJ2-7, with D perhaps TRBD1 (5 bases). CDR1 and CDR2 (germline): ENHRY, SYGVKD. The CDR3 runs 14 residues. V was pared by 2 bases and J by 4 bases, with 12 bases between. The chain's CDR3 is CAISEQAQAYEQYF. The CDR3 region has the DNA TGTGCCATCAGTGAGCAGGCACAGGCGTACGAGCAGTACTTC.

This clonotype has ten or more counts. The CDR3 protein is CASSLGYYYGYTF. The CDR3 nucleotides read TGTGCCAGCAGTTTGGGGTACTACTATGGCTACACCTTC. This chain links TRBV12-3 or TRBV12-4 with TRBJ1-2; D gene unclear. Trimming took off 3 bases at V and 3 bases at J, with 8 bases between the two ends. This CDR3 region has 13 residues.

The chain couples TRBV4-1 to TRBJ2-1; 15 nucleotides agree with TRBD2. Unmatched junction bases numbered 5, after V lost 4 bases and J lost 10 bases. CDR3 length: 15 residues. Germline assignment: CDR1 MGHRA and CDR2 YSYEKL. The CDR3 DNA reads as TGCGCCAGCAGCCGGGGACTAGCGGGGGGCCGCGAGCAGTTCTTC. Translating it yields CASSRGLAGGREQFF.

This clonotype was counted ten times or more. A much larger clonotype is one base distant, so this may be a read error. CDR3 loop: CASSRDYEQYF. DNA for the CDR3: TGTGCCAGCAGCCGGGACTACGAGCAGTACTTC. The chain uses TRBV7-9 and TRBJ2-7; possible D gene TRBD2, 5 bases. Germline lookup yields CDR1 SEHNR and CDR2 FQNEAQ (reference sequence). The CDR3 runs 11 residues. V gave up 5 bases and J gave up 3 bases, with 5 bases separating them.